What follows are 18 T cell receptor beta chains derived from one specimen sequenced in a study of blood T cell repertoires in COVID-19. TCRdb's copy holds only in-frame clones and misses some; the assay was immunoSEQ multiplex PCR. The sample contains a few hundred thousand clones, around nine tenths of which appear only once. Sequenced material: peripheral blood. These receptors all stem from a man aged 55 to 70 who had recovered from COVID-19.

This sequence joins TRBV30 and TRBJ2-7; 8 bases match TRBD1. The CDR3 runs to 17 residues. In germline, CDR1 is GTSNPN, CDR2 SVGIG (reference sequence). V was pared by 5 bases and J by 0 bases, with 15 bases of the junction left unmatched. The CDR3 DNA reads TGTGCCTGGGGGTCTCCTCAGGGGGCTCTGATCTCCTACGAGCAGTACTTC. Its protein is CAWGSPQGALISYEQYF. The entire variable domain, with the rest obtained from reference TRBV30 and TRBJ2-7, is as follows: SQTIHQWPATLVQPVGSPLSLECTVEGTSNPNLYWYRQAAGRGLQLLFYSVGIGQISSEVPQNLSASRPQDRQFILSSKKLLLSDSGFYLCAWGSPQGALISYEQYFGPGTRLTVT.

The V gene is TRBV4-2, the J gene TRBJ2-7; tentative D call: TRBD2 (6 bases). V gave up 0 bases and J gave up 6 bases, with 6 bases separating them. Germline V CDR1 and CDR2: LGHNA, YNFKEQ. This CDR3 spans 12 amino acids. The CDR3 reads CASSQDSGEQYF. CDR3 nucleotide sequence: TGTGCCAGCAGCCAAGATAGCGGCGAGCAGTACTTC.

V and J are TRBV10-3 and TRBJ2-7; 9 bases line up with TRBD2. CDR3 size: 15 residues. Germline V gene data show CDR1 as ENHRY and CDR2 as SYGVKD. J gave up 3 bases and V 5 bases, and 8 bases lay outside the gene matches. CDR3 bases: TGTGCCATCAGTACCATCGGGACTAGCAGCTACGAGCAGTACTTC. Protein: CAISTIGTSSYEQYF.

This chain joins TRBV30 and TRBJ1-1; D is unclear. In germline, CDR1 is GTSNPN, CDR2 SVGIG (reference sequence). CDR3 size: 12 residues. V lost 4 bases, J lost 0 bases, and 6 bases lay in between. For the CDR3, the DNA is TGTGCCTGGAACTTTCTGAACACTGAAGCTTTCTTT. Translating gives CAWNFLNTEAFF.

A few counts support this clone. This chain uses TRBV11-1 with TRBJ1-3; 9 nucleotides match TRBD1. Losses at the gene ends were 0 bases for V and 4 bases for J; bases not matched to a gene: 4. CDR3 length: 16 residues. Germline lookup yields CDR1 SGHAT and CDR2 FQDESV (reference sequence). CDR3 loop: CASSLAGTGYGNTIYF. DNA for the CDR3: TGTGCCAGCAGCTTAGCGGGGACAGGGTACGGAAACACCATATATTTT.

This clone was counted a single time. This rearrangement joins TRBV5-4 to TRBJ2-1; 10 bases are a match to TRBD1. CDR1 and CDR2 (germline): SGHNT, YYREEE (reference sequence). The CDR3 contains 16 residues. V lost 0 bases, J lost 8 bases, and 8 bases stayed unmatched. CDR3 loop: CASSLVGGQGGDEQFF. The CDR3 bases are TGTGCCAGCAGCTTGGTGGGCGGACAGGGGGGCGATGAGCAGTTCTTC.

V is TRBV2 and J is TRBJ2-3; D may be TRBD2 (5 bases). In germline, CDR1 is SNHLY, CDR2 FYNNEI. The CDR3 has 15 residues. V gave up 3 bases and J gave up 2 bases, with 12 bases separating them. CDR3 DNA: TGTGCCAGCAGTGAGATGAGCGGCCCCACAGATACGCAGTATTTT. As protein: CASSEMSGPTDTQYF.

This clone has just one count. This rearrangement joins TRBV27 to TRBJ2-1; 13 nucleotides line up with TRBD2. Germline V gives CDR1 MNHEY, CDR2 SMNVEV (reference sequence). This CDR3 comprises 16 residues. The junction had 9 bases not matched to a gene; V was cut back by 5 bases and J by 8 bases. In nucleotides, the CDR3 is TGTGCCAGCAGTCTCCGGACTAGCGGGGGTGACTATGAGCAGTTCTTC. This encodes CASSLRTSGGDYEQFF.

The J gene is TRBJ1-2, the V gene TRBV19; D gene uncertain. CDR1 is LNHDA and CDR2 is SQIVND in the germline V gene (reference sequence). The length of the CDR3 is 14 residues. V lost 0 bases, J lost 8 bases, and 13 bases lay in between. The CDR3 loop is CASSIEGSQRGYTF. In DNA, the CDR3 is TGTGCCAGTAGTATAGAAGGTTCACAGCGGGGCTACACCTTC.

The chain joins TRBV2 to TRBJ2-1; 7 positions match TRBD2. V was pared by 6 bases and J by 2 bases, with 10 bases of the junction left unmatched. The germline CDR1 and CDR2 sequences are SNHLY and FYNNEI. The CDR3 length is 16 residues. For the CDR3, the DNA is TGTGCCAGCAGGGAGATGGGACTAACCACCTACAATGAGCAGTTCTTC. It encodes CASREMGLTTYNEQFF.

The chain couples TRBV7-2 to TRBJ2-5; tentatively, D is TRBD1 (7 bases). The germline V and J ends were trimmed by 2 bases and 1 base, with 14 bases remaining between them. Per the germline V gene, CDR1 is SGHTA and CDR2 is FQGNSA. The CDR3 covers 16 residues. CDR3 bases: TGTGCCAGCAGCTTACGCAGACAGGGACTCCAAGAGACCCAGTACTTC. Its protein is CASSLRRQGLQETQYF.

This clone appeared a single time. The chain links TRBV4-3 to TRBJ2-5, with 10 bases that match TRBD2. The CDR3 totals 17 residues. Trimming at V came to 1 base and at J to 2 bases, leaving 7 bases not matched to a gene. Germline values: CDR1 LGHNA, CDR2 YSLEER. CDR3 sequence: CASSQGAASGGQETQYF. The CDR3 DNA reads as TGCGCCAGCAGCCAAGGAGCGGCTAGCGGGGGACAAGAGACCCAGTACTTC.

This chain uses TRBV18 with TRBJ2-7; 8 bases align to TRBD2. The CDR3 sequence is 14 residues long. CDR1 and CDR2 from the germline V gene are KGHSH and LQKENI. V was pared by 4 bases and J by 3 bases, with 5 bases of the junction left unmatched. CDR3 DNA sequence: TGTGCCAGCTCACAAGCCGGGACTAGCTACGAGCAGTACTTC. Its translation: CASSQAGTSYEQYF.

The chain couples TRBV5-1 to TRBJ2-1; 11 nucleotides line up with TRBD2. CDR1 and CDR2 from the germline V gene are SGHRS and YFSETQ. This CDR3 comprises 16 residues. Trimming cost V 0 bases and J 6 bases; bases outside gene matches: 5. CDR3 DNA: TGCGCCAGCAGCTTGGCAACTAGCGGGGGTTCCAATGAGCAGTTCTTC. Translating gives CASSLATSGGSNEQFF. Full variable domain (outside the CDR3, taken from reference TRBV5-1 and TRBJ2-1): KAGVTQTPRYLIKTRGQQVTLSCSPISGHRSVSWYQQTPGQGLQFLFEYFSETQRNKGNFPGRFSGRQFSNSRSEMNVSTLELGDSALYLCASSLATSGGSNEQFFGPGTRLTVL.

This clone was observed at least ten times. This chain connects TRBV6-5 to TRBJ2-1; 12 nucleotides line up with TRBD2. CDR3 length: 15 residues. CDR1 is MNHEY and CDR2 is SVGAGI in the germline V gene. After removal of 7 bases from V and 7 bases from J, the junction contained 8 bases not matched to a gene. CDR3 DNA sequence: TGTGCCAGCACCAGCCGACTAGCGGGAGTTAATGAGCAGTTCTTC. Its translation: CASTSRLAGVNEQFF.

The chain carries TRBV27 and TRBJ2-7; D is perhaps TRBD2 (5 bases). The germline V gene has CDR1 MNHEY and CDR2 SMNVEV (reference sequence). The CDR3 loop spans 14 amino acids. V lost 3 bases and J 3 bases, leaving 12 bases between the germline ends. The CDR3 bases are TGTGCCAGCAGTTTGTGGGGAGATCGCTACGAGCAGTACTTC. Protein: CASSLWGDRYEQYF.

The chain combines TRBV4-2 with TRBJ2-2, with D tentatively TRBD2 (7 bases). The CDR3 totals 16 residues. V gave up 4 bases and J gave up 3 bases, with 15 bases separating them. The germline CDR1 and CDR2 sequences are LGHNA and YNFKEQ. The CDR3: CASSRGGGPDTGELFF. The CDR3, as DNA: TGTGCCAGCAGCCGGGGCGGGGGCCCGGACACCGGGGAGCTGTTTTTT.

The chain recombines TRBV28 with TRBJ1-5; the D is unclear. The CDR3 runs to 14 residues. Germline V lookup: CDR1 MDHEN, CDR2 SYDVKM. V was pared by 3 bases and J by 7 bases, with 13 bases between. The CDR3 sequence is CASSLVGERQPQHF. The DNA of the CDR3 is TGTGCCAGCAGTTTGGTCGGGGAACGGCAGCCCCAGCATTTT. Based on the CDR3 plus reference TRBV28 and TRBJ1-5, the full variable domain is DVKVTQSSRYLVKRTGEKVFLECVQDMDHENMFWYRQDPGLGLRLIYFSYDVKMKEKGDIPEGYSVSREKKERFSLILESASTNQTSMYLCASSLVGERQPQHFGDGTRLSIL.